This T cell receptor (beta chain) comes out of a study of regulatory T cells in long-lasting Graves disease. Researchers made TCR beta libraries by using iRepertoire HTBI primers and running Arm-PCR on CDR3 regions. Using its own MiXCR run on the multiplex PCR reads, TCRdb lists one record per CDR3 protein. Seen here are 400,000 to 550,000 distinct CDR3 sequences, roughly 15% observed once, and the top ten hold approximately 11%. Documented time point: newly diagnosed GD, antithyroid drugs for less than 3 months. TCR sequences were obtained from RNA taken from PBMCs. CDR3 length equals 13 residues. Germline CDR1 reads DFQATT; CDR2 reads SNEGSKA (reference sequence). Points on this clonotype: A far larger clone is only one base removed, so a read error is likely.

The same specimen was also included in a second study, on T cells in Graves' hyperthyroidism and ophthalmopathy. From that study: The model predicted ophthalmopathy a median about 6.6 months before onset.

The clonotype originates from a woman aged 25-40 years with Graves disease. The material was peripheral blood mononuclear cells (PBMCs), obtained at new diagnosis, from a patient treated with antithyroid drugs. The J gene is TRBJ2-3, the V gene TRBV20-1; D unclear. The J call could be wrong; TRBJ2-1 is a better fit for the DNA end. CDR3 DNA: TGCAGTGCTAGAGGTCTCCTAATCGGTGAGCAGTTCTTC. Translated: CSARGLLIGEQFF.